This passage covers 7 T cell receptor beta chains from one sample sequenced in a study of blood T cell repertoires in COVID-19. Assay: immunoSEQ multiplex PCR; the TCRdb copy retains only in-frame clones and omits some. The profile shows fewer than 100,000 clones, roughly 86% of them singletons. The sequencing sample was made of peripheral blood. These receptors were obtained from a man in his fifties or sixties with acute or convalescent COVID-19.

V usage is TRBV29-1 and J usage is TRBJ2-1, with D maybe TRBD1 (5 bases). The CDR3 has 13 residues. The germline V gene encodes CDR1 SQVTM and CDR2 ANQGSEA. Trimming took off 4 bases at V and 1 base at J, with 8 bases between the two ends. The CDR3 bases are TGCAGCGTTGTGCGACAGTCCTACAATGAGCAGTTCTTC. Translation gives CSVVRQSYNEQFF.

V gene TRBV18 combines with J gene TRBJ2-1; the match to TRBD2 covers 7 bases. Looked up from germline, CDR1 is KGHSH and CDR2 is LQKENI. The CDR3 sequence is 19 residues long. The V and J ends lost 3 bases and 5 bases, in that order; junction bases with no gene match: 19. The CDR3 loop is CASSPPVGFQSGTNNEQFF. CDR3 bases: TGTGCCAGCTCACCCCCAGTAGGGTTTCAAAGCGGGACCAACAATGAGCAGTTCTTC.

The rearrangement links TRBV24-1 to TRBJ2-1, with TRBD1 as a possible D gene (5 bases). The germline V and J ends were trimmed by 7 bases and 7 bases, with 13 bases remaining between them. This CDR3 has 13 amino acids. Germline CDR1 and CDR2: KGHDR and SFDVKD. The CDR3 reads CATSPRKGNEQFF. The CDR3 DNA sequence: TGTGCCACCAGCCCCCGGAAGGGGAATGAGCAGTTCTTC.

The CDR3 reads CASSTQIGQGGEQYF. Written as DNA, the CDR3 is TGTGCCAGCAGTACCCAAATCGGACAGGGCGGCGAGCAGTACTTC. The rearrangement links TRBV6-5 to TRBJ2-7; 8 bases are shared with TRBD1. CDR1 is MNHEY and CDR2 is SVGAGI in the germline V gene. The CDR3 contains 15 residues. Trimming cost V 5 bases and J 6 bases; bases outside gene matches: 12.

The chain recombines TRBV19 with TRBJ1-4, with 7 bases lining up with TRBD1. V shed 6 bases, J shed 6 bases, and the junction held 4 bases outside the gene matches. The CDR3 loop spans 13 amino acids. Germline CDR1 and CDR2: LNHDA and SQIVND (reference sequence). The CDR3 reads CASRGQNHEKLFF. DNA for the CDR3: TGTGCCAGTAGGGGACAGAATCATGAAAAACTGTTTTTT.

The chain joins TRBV3-1 (or the pseudogene TRBV3-2) to TRBJ1-1; 9 bases are shared with TRBD1. V trimming: 4 bases; J trimming: 3 bases; junction bases outside the gene matches: 9. This CDR3 is 16 amino acids long. Germline CDR1 reads LGHDT; CDR2 reads YNNKEL (reference sequence). CDR3 protein: CASSLYGTGRDTEAFF. Here the CDR3 DNA reads TGTGCCAGCAGCCTCTACGGGACAGGGAGGGACACTGAAGCTTTCTTT.

The rearrangement links TRBV7-9 to TRBJ1-1; D ambiguous. The germline V gene encodes CDR1 SEHNR and CDR2 FQNEAQ (reference sequence). The CDR3 spans 13 residues. V dropped 4 bases and J dropped 4 bases, with 10 bases sitting between them. The CDR3 bases are TGTGCCAGCAGCTCACGAGGTGGCACTGAAGCTTTCTTT. It codes for CASSSRGGTEAFF.